What follows are 25 T cell receptor beta chains derived from one specimen sequenced in a study of human T cells and chemical hapten exposure (TCRdb year 2021). The sample's time point label, decoded: pre-sensitization, week 0. The label giving this sample's treatment or condition can be read as: therapeutic diphenylcyclopropenone sensitization with weekly scalp DPC. Library creation used RACE. These reads were obtained on a NextSeq 500. Using fastp trimming at Q25 and MiXCR clonotype assembly, TCRdb reanalyzed the public sequencing data and kept in-frame beta chains. Each entry merges the rows of one CDR3 protein and shows their most common DNA and genes. The sample table holds 100,000 to 150,000 distinct CDR3 sequences, of which 13% were seen once. The leading ten clones occupy about 3% of the sample. The sample was whole blood, taken in connection with sensitization to the hapten diphenylcyclopropenone (DPC). The receptor set was obtained from a woman under 30 with alopecia areata. Some clones in this sample may be carry-over from other donors' samples.

This clonotype occurred a few times. The chain links TRBV12-3 or TRBV12-4 to TRBJ2-4, with 7 nucleotides matching TRBD1. The junction had 5 bases not matched to a gene; V was cut back by 2 bases and J by 4 bases. The CDR3 contains 15 residues. As DNA, the CDR3 is TGTGCCAGCAGTTTATTAGTGACAGGGAAAAACATTCAGTACTTC. Its translation is CASSLLVTGKNIQYF.

The chain is built from TRBV12-3 or TRBV12-4 and TRBJ2-1; a possible D gene is TRBD1 (6 bases). The CDR3 length is 14 residues. The ends were cut back, 8 bases at V and 12 bases at J, with 23 bases in the middle. The CDR3 region has the DNA TGTGCCAGCGCCAACAGGGTGCAAGTTGGTGCGCAGTTCTTC. The encoded protein is CASANRVQVGAQFF.

V gene TRBV9 combines with J gene TRBJ2-7; tentative D call: TRBD2 (6 bases). Germline CDR1 is SGDLS and CDR2 is YYNGEE. CDR3 length: 14 residues. The CDR3 reads CATSLGGKTYEQYF. CDR3 bases: TGTGCTACCAGCCTTGGGGGGAAAACCTACGAGCAGTACTTC.

The rearrangement uses TRBV12-3 or TRBV12-4 and TRBJ2-3; no clear D. The length of the CDR3 is 12 residues. Trimming pared 6 bases from V and 0 bases from J, leaving 4 bases between. The CDR3 reads CASRPSTDTQYF. The CDR3 nucleotides are TGTGCCAGCAGGCCCAGCACAGATACGCAGTATTTT.

This clonotype has a handful of counts. The genes are TRBV3-1 and TRBJ1-2, with 10 positions matching TRBD1. Germline trimming cut 0 bases from V and 2 bases from J; bases unmatched to any gene: 3. The CDR3 length is 16 residues. Germline CDR1 and CDR2: LGHDT and YNNKEL (reference sequence). The CDR3 spells CASSQEQTGGNYGYTF. The CDR3 DNA reads TGTGCCAGCAGCCAAGAACAGACAGGGGGCAACTATGGCTACACCTTC.

This rearrangement joins TRBV5-1 to TRBJ2-2, with D perhaps matching TRBD1 (5 bases). This CDR3 comprises 15 residues. Germline V gene lookup returns CDR1 SGHRS and CDR2 YFSETQ. Trimming cost V 1 base and J 4 bases, with 11 bases left between them. Here the CDR3 reads CASSLSQGSTGELFF. Written as DNA, the CDR3 is TGCGCCAGCAGCTTGAGTCAGGGAAGCACCGGGGAGCTGTTTTTT.

For this clonotype: The conserved final phenylalanine or tryptophan is absent from the CDR3, which likely points to a read error. This chain connects TRBV7-2 to TRBJ1-1, with unresolved D. With 7 bases removed from V and 7 bases from J, the gap between germline ends came to 19 bases. Germline CDR1 is SGHTA and CDR2 is FQGNSA. The CDR3 length is 14 residues. DNA of the CDR3: TGTGCCAGCATTCCCCTGGGATTATATAATGAAGCTTTCCTT. This translates into CASIPLGLYNEAFL.

V gene TRBV6-2 or TRBV6-3 combines with J gene TRBJ2-7; 7 bases match TRBD1. The length of the CDR3 is 13 residues. J lost 3 bases, V lost 2 bases, and 1 base had no gene match. Per germline, CDR1 MNHEY and CDR2 SVGEGT. For the CDR3, the DNA is TGTGCCAGCAGTTACCACAGGGGCTACGAGCAGTACTTC. Its translation is CASSYHRGYEQYF.

This clonotype was seen a few times. This chain uses TRBV6-6 with TRBJ2-7; D ambiguous. The CDR3 has 15 amino acids. Trimming removed 3 bases at V and 0 bases at J, with 12 bases between. CDR1 is MNHNY, CDR2 SVGAGI, per germline (reference sequence). For the CDR3, the DNA is TGTGCCAGCAGTTATTATCCAGGTGCCTCCTACGAGCAGTACTTC. It codes for CASSYYPGASYEQYF.

This clonotype appeared a few times. The V gene is TRBV30, the J gene TRBJ2-1; D is undetermined. V was trimmed by 5 bases and J by 5 bases, leaving 7 bases between them. The V gene's germline CDR1 is GTSNPN and CDR2 SVGIG (reference sequence). The CDR3 is 11 residues long. In nucleotides, the CDR3 is TGTGCCTGGGCTAGAAACAATGAGCAGTTCTTC. Translating it yields CAWARNNEQFF. Looking up the rest from reference TRBV30 and TRBJ2-1 gives the full variable domain: SQTIHQWPATLVQPVGSPLSLECTVEGTSNPNLYWYRQAAGRGLQLLFYSVGIGQISSEVPQNLSASRPQDRQFILSSKKLLLSDSGFYLCAWARNNEQFFGPGTRLTVL.

J is TRBJ2-1 and V is TRBV6-2 or TRBV6-3; 8 bases agree with TRBD2. The trim removed 7 bases at V and 2 bases at J, leaving 7 bases unmatched. Germline V gene data show CDR1 as MNHEY and CDR2 as SVGEGT. This CDR3 comprises 15 residues. The CDR3 spells CASTIAGTTYNEQFF. The CDR3, as DNA: TGTGCCAGCACTATAGCGGGGACCACCTACAATGAGCAGTTCTTC.

The chain links TRBV6-5 to TRBJ2-3, with D tentatively TRBD1 or TRBD2 (5 bases each). The V end was cut by 4 bases, the J end by 2 bases, with 10 bases between. The CDR3 extends over 14 amino acids. Germline V gene sequence: CDR1 MNHEY, CDR2 SVGAGI. CDR3 amino acids: CASSWGRTTDTQYF. CDR3 sequence (DNA): TGTGCCAGCAGTTGGGGACGGACCACAGATACGCAGTATTTT.

This clonotype was recorded a few times. The chain has TRBV5-1 and TRBJ1-1, with TRBD1 identical over 9 bases. The germline gives CDR1 SGHRS, CDR2 YFSETQ. This CDR3 has 15 residues. V gave up 7 bases and J gave up 2 bases; unmatched junction bases: 9. CDR3 nucleotides: TGCGCCAGCTTCCCCGGGACAGGGTCTAACACTGAAGCTTTCTTT. It codes for CASFPGTGSNTEAFF. Supplemented by reference TRBV5-1 and TRBJ1-1, the full variable domain reads KAGVTQTPRYLIKTRGQQVTLSCSPISGHRSVSWYQQTPGQGLQFLFEYFSETQRNKGNFPGRFSGRQFSNSRSEMNVSTLELGDSALYLCASFPGTGSNTEAFFGQGTRLTVV.

This clonotype appeared many times. V usage is TRBV12-3 or TRBV12-4 and J usage is TRBJ1-1; no firm D call. There are 13 residues in the CDR3. Trimming removed 1 base at V and 5 bases at J, with 8 bases between. In DNA, the CDR3 is TGTGCCAGCAGTTTAGATTTGGGAACTGAAGCTTTCTTT. Translating it yields CASSLDLGTEAFF.

V is TRBV29-1 and J is TRBJ1-1, with 7 bases aligning to TRBD1. Germline CDR1 is SQVTM and CDR2 is ANQGSEA. V gave up 7 bases and J gave up 11 bases; unmatched junction bases: 16. The CDR3 extends over 13 amino acids. As DNA, the CDR3 is TGCAGCGGCCTGGACAGGTCCACTTCGGATGCTTTCTTT. Its protein is CSGLDRSTSDAFF. The whole variable domain, remainder taken from reference TRBV29-1 and TRBJ1-1, is SAVISQKPSRDICQRGTSLTIQCQVDSQVTMMFWYRQQPGQSLTLIATANQGSEATYESGFVIDKFPISRPNLTFSTLTVSNMSPEDSSIYLCSGLDRSTSDAFFGQGTRLTVV.

There are many counts of this clonotype. J is TRBJ2-3 and V is TRBV7-9; D is ambiguous. CDR3 size: 12 residues. Germline loops: CDR1 SEHNR, CDR2 FQNEAQ (reference sequence). Trimming shortened V by 2 bases and J by 6 bases, and 6 bases separated the two germline ends. The CDR3 loop is CASSLFSDTQYF. CDR3 sequence (DNA): TGTGCCAGCAGCTTATTTTCGGATACGCAGTATTTT.

This clonotype appeared a few times. The chain recombines TRBV6-5 with TRBJ2-1; 11 nucleotides line up with TRBD2. Trimming took 5 bases from V and 1 from J; bases not matched to a gene: 4. The length of the CDR3 is 16 residues. CDR1 and CDR2 (germline): MNHEY, SVGAGI. CDR3 sequence reads: CASSTPSGGSYNEQFF. The DNA of the CDR3 is TGTGCCAGCAGTACCCCTAGCGGGGGGTCCTACAATGAGCAGTTCTTC.

This clonotype has ten or more counts. The chain recombines TRBV11-3 with TRBJ2-7; D gene uncertain. The CDR3 contains 13 residues. V lost 5 bases to trimming and J lost 5 bases, with 13 bases between them. CDR1 and CDR2 from the germline V gene are SGHNT and YENEEA. CDR3 protein: CASSPGPGDEQYF. CDR3 DNA sequence: TGTGCCAGCAGCCCCGGACCTGGGGACGAGCAGTACTTC.

This chain connects TRBV7-2 to TRBJ1-5; maybe TRBD1 (5 bases). The CDR3 sequence is 15 residues long. CDR1 SGHTA and CDR2 FQGNSA come from the germline V gene. The germline V and J ends were trimmed by 1 base and 3 bases, with 10 bases remaining between them. The CDR3, as DNA: TGTGCCAGCAGCTTAGGGCAGGGAGTCAATCAGCCCCAGCATTTT. Amino acids: CASSLGQGVNQPQHF.

This clonotype was seen a few times. This chain uses TRBV5-4 with TRBJ1-5, with a possible D match to TRBD1 (6 bases). The CDR3 is 17 amino acids. The V end was cut by 1 base, the J end by 5 bases, with 19 bases between. Per germline, CDR1 SGHNT and CDR2 YYREEE (reference sequence). The CDR3, as DNA: TGTGCCAGCAGCTTGTGGGGCGTGGGGGCCCGGGATCAGCCCCAGCATTTT. Translation gives CASSLWGVGARDQPQHF.

Ten or more counts support this clonotype. J is TRBJ1-2 and V is TRBV6-2 or TRBV6-3; the D is unclear. Germline CDR1 reads MNHEY; CDR2 reads SVGEGT. This CDR3 is built from 15 residues. Trimming removed 3 bases from V and 8 bases from J, with 19 bases in between. The CDR3 DNA follows: TGTGCCAGCAGTTATGACGGCCCCACGGCTAGCGGCTACACCTTC. Its protein product is CASSYDGPTASGYTF.

This clonotype has at least ten counts. The genes are TRBV12-3 or TRBV12-4 and TRBJ1-5; D is ambiguous. This CDR3 is built from 13 residues. V was trimmed by 4 bases and J by 3 bases, leaving 7 bases between them. CDR3 sequence: CASSSGDNQPQHF. The CDR3 DNA follows: TGTGCCAGCAGTTCAGGAGACAATCAGCCCCAGCATTTT.

This chain links TRBV7-3 with TRBJ2-3, with 9 bases aligning to TRBD2. The CDR3 consists of 15 residues. J gave up 4 bases and V 1 base, and 3 bases lay outside the gene matches. Looked up from germline, CDR1 is SGHTA and CDR2 is FQGTGA. The CDR3 is CASSLSGGAADTQYF. CDR3 sequence (DNA): TGTGCCAGCAGCTTAAGCGGGGGGGCCGCAGATACGCAGTATTTT.

This chain joins TRBV5-1 and TRBJ2-7, with TRBD2 as a possible D gene (5 bases). This CDR3 has 14 amino acids. Germline loops: CDR1 SGHRS, CDR2 YFSETQ. The V end was cut by 4 bases, the J end by 6 bases, with 17 bases between. The CDR3 loop reads CASSQATGRGEQYF. As DNA, the CDR3 is TGCGCCAGCAGCCAAGCCACTGGCCGGGGCGAGCAGTACTTC.

The chain has TRBV28 and TRBJ2-2; D is unclear. The germline CDR1 and CDR2 sequences are MDHEN and SYDVKM. V lost 6 bases, J lost 2 bases, and 7 bases lay in between. The CDR3 sequence is 13 residues long. The CDR3 DNA follows: TGTGCCAGCAGACGAACCAACACCGGGGAGCTGTTTTTT. Translating it yields CASRRTNTGELFF.